One and the same sample provided the 21 T cell receptor beta chains below, sequenced in a study of response to subunit inactivated influenza vaccine (dated by TCRdb to 2016 to 2018). The library was generated by RT-PCR. TCRdb names Illumina HiSeq 2500 as the instrument used. Clones were called with MiXCR by TCRdb after fastp trimmed the public reads at Q25, and only in-frame beta chains were retained. Records with the same CDR3 protein are collapsed into one entry carrying the most frequent genes and DNA. The table for this sample lists about 620,000 distinct CDR3 sequences; 10% to 12% of them were counted only once. The ten most abundant clones make up about 11% of the sample. This sample also belongs to another study, concerning T cells expressing NK-cell markers. Drawing on the second study: The TCR beta cDNA libraries were made using 5'RACE template switching, a step that added both a universal primer site and unique molecular identifiers.

The sequences come from PBMCs from blood, collected on the day of vaccination. These receptors came from a man in his fifties who received an inactivated influenza vaccine. Donor details come from another sample of the same person, matched by shared clones.

This chain uses TRBV7-2 with TRBJ1-4, with D maybe TRBD1 (5 bases). This CDR3 is 16 amino acids long. Trimming cost V 5 bases and J 2 bases, with 15 bases left between them. Looked up from germline, CDR1 is SGHTA and CDR2 is FQGNSA. The CDR3 here is CASSPGLLLTNEKLFF. The CDR3 DNA reads TGTGCCAGCAGCCCGGGGCTTCTATTGACTAATGAAAAACTGTTTTTT. Combining the CDR3 with reference TRBV7-2 and TRBJ1-4 gives the whole variable domain GAGVSQSPSNKVTEKGKDVELRCDPISGHTALYWYRQSLGQGLEFLIYFQGNSAPDKSGLPSDRFSAERTGGSVSTLTIQRTQQEDSAVYLCASSPGLLLTNEKLFFGSGTQLSVL.

This clonotype has just a few counts. The V call is TRBV6-2 or TRBV6-3, the J call TRBJ2-3, with D tentatively TRBD2 (5 bases). Germline V gene lookup returns CDR1 MNHEY and CDR2 SVGEGT. V lost 2 bases and J 0 bases, leaving 15 bases between the germline ends. There are 17 residues in the CDR3. In DNA, the CDR3 is TGTGCCAGCAGTTACCCCGGGGTTGGGGTTAGCACAGATACGCAGTATTTT. Its protein is CASSYPGVGVSTDTQYF.

There are a few counts of this clonotype. The V call is TRBV4-3, the J call TRBJ2-1; D is ambiguous. CDR3 length: 13 amino acids. V gave up 0 bases and J gave up 9 bases, with 9 bases separating them. Germline values: CDR1 LGHNA, CDR2 YSLEER. CDR3 sequence: CASSQDRLGEQFF. The CDR3 nucleotides read TGCGCCAGCAGCCAAGATCGATTGGGTGAGCAGTTCTTC.

The gene calls are TRBV7-2 and TRBJ1-1, with 7 bases fitting TRBD1. The germline CDR1 and CDR2 sequences are SGHTA and FQGNSA. V lost 5 bases and J lost 3; bases outside the gene matches: 9. CDR3 length equals 15 residues. CDR3 loop: CASSIHRGQDTEAFF. The CDR3 coding sequence is TGTGCCAGCAGCATACACAGGGGTCAGGACACTGAAGCTTTCTTT.

This clonotype was counted a few times. The CDR3 spells CASSPDTVRNTEAFF. The CDR3 coding sequence is TGTGCCAGCAGTCCTGACACCGTTAGGAACACTGAAGCTTTCTTT. The gene calls are TRBV28 and TRBJ1-1; D is undetermined. Germline V lookup: CDR1 MDHEN, CDR2 SYDVKM. The ends were cut back, 5 bases at V and 1 base at J, with 14 bases in the middle. The CDR3 is 15 residues long.

This clonotype was counted a few times. The chain carries TRBV29-1 and TRBJ2-1, with 9 bases aligning to TRBD2. Trimming cost V 6 bases and J 3 bases; bases outside gene matches: 6. This CDR3 has 14 residues. Germline V gene data show CDR1 as SQVTM and CDR2 as ANQGSEA. The CDR3 DNA reads TGCAGCGTGCCGACTAGCGGTTACTACAATGAGCAGTTCTTC. It encodes CSVPTSGYYNEQFF.

The V and J genes are TRBV10-3 and TRBJ1-1; D call uncertain. V lost 10 bases, J lost 4 bases, and 13 bases lay in between. The CDR3 contains 12 residues. Germline V gene data show CDR1 as ENHRY and CDR2 as SYGVKD. CDR3 sequence: CATQSVGTEAFF. The CDR3 DNA reads TGTGCCACCCAATCGGTGGGCACTGAAGCTTTCTTT.

This clonotype was detected only a few times. J is TRBJ2-2 and V is TRBV24-1, with D possibly TRBD1 on 5 matching bases. The V end was cut by 9 bases, the J end by 4 bases, with 14 bases between. The CDR3 is 14 residues long. From germline, CDR1 is KGHDR and CDR2 SFDVKD. CDR3 residues: CATSTAVGTGELFF. CDR3 sequence (DNA): TGTGCCACCTCGACAGCAGTAGGCACCGGGGAGCTGTTTTTT.

The V call is TRBV6-2 or TRBV6-3, the J call TRBJ2-1, with 8 bases lining up with TRBD2. CDR3 size: 15 residues. In germline, CDR1 is MNHEY, CDR2 SVGEGT. The J segment lost 4 bases and the V segment lost 5 bases, leaving 7 bases of the junction unmatched. The CDR3 here is CASSLLSGGYNEQFF. CDR3 DNA sequence: TGTGCCAGCAGTCTCCTGTCGGGAGGGTACAATGAGCAGTTCTTC.

This clonotype was seen at least ten times. This chain uses TRBV4-2 with TRBJ1-2, with no clear D. Germline CDR1 reads LGHNA; CDR2 reads YNFKEQ. The length of the CDR3 is 18 residues. Trimming took off 0 bases at V and 0 bases at J, with 17 bases between the two ends. The CDR3 coding sequence is TGTGCCAGCAGCCAAGACCCCGCGGTAATCCACGCTAACTATGGCTACACCTTC. Protein product: CASSQDPAVIHANYGYTF.

This clonotype was seen a single time. The V call is TRBV12-3 or TRBV12-4, the J call TRBJ2-7; the D is unclear. The CDR3 totals 14 residues. V dropped 8 bases and J dropped 6 bases, with 20 bases sitting between them. The CDR3 reads CASATGLVPAEQYF. The CDR3 DNA reads as TGTGCCAGCGCTACCGGTCTAGTCCCTGCCGAGCAGTACTTC.

In its sample, this clonotype was seen a few times. The J gene is TRBJ2-1, the V gene TRBV27; D remains ambiguous. Germline lookup yields CDR1 MNHEY and CDR2 SMNVEV (reference sequence). The ends were cut back, 3 bases at V and 7 bases at J, with 13 bases in the middle. The CDR3 loop spans 14 amino acids. DNA for the CDR3: TGTGCCAGCAGTTTGGGATCACACGGAAATGAGCAGTTCTTC. Encoded protein: CASSLGSHGNEQFF.

The V and J genes are TRBV5-1 and TRBJ2-1; possibly TRBD2 for D (8 bases). The CDR3 covers 14 residues. The V end was cut by 3 bases, the J end by 6 bases, with 13 bases between. Germline V gives CDR1 SGHRS, CDR2 YFSETQ. The CDR3 here is CASSSGGGTNEQFF. The DNA for the CDR3 is TGCGCCAGCAGCTCGGGAGGGGGCACCAATGAGCAGTTCTTC.

This clonotype was seen only a few times. The chain has TRBV5-1 and TRBJ2-2, with no clear D. Germline CDR1 is SGHRS and CDR2 is YFSETQ. Between the trimmed V and J ends, which lost 5 bases and 0 bases, there was a span of 11 bases. This CDR3 comprises 15 residues. For the CDR3, the DNA is TGCGCCAGCAGTTCATCCAACGCGAACACCGGGGAGCTGTTTTTT. Translation: CASSSSNANTGELFF.

The sample holds a few counts of this clonotype. The chain employs TRBV6-2 or TRBV6-3 and TRBJ2-1; the match to TRBD2 covers 11 bases. With V trimmed by 6 bases and J by 6 bases, 13 bases remained unmatched. CDR3 size: 17 residues. The germline gives CDR1 MNHEY, CDR2 SVGEGT. CDR3 protein: CASSPTSGRGPSNEQFF. The DNA for the CDR3 is TGTGCCAGCAGCCCCACTAGCGGGAGAGGGCCCTCCAATGAGCAGTTCTTC.

A few counts support this clonotype. The chain carries TRBV28 and TRBJ1-1, with TRBD1 as a possible D gene (5 bases). Trimming shortened V by 0 bases and J by 10 bases, and 15 bases separated the two germline ends. CDR3 length equals 14 residues. Germline CDR1 is MDHEN and CDR2 is SYDVKM. CDR3 bases: TGTGCCAGCAGTTTATGGATCCTGGGGCAAGGAGCTTTCTTT. Protein sequence: CASSLWILGQGAFF.

There are many counts of this clonotype. Here the CDR3 reads CASSLLAGVGGELFF. The CDR3 nucleotides are TGTGCCAGCAGTCTTCTAGCGGGAGTGGGCGGGGAGCTGTTTTTT. The chain employs TRBV6-2 or TRBV6-3 and TRBJ2-2; TRBD2 agrees at 10 bases. This CDR3 is 15 amino acids long. Trimming removed 5 bases from V and 7 bases from J; junction bases left unmatched: 7. Per the germline V gene, CDR1 is MNHEY and CDR2 is SVGEGT.

This clonotype was counted a few times. This sequence joins TRBV4-2 and TRBJ2-4, with TRBD2 matching over 13 bases. The CDR3 sequence is 19 residues long. Germline CDR1 LGHNA, CDR2 YNFKEQ. V lost 4 bases and J lost 0; bases outside the gene matches: 9. CDR3 DNA: TGTGCCAGCAGCCGAGTCGGACTAGCGGGGGACTTAGCCAAAAACATTCAGTACTTC. Protein sequence: CASSRVGLAGDLAKNIQYF.

This clonotype was seen at least ten times. The gene calls are TRBV6-5 and TRBJ2-7; either TRBD1 or TRBD2 may supply D (5 bases each). There are 13 residues in the CDR3. Germline values: CDR1 MNHEY, CDR2 SVGAGI. The V end was cut by 4 bases, the J end by 2 bases, with 9 bases between. CDR3 coding DNA: TGTGCCAGCAGTTGGGGACGGACCTACGAGCAGTACTTC. Its protein product is CASSWGRTYEQYF.

V and J are TRBV24-1 and TRBJ2-1, with D possibly matching TRBD2 (6 bases). The germline V and J ends were trimmed by 0 bases and 0 bases, with 11 bases remaining between them. CDR1 is KGHDR, CDR2 SFDVKD, per germline. CDR3 length: 17 residues. Here the CDR3 reads CATSDLYGSSSYNEQFF. CDR3 bases: TGTGCCACCAGTGATTTGTACGGGAGTAGCTCCTACAATGAGCAGTTCTTC.

In this sample, this clonotype turned up a few times. The chain joins TRBV5-8 to TRBJ2-7; tentatively, D is TRBD2 (5 bases). The germline gives CDR1 SGHTS, CDR2 YDEGEE. The CDR3 is 16 amino acids. V was trimmed by 4 bases and J by 2 bases, leaving 19 bases between them. CDR3 sequence: CASSPFGIEGAYEQYF. The CDR3 coding sequence is TGTGCCAGCAGCCCGTTTGGGATCGAGGGCGCCTACGAGCAGTACTTC.